This T cell receptor (beta chain) came from a study of CD8+ T cells in alopecia areata. Study background: The drug, oral tofacitinib, was given to treated patients at 5 to 10 mg twice daily. Patients took tofacitinib for 6 to 18 months, followed by 6 drug-free months.

The sample holds one count of this clone. Its antigen is unidentified. Overall study findings and caveats: Alopecia totalis/universalis scalp especially showed more expanded CD8+ clones than normal scalp. Scalp specimens additionally yield sequences from normal skin's resident alphabeta T cells.

cDNA reverse transcribed from extracted RNA served as the sequencing template. The protocol was immunoSEQ multiplex PCR, while the TCRdb copy is restricted to in-frame clones and leaves out a portion. The sample lists 140,000 to 150,000 clones; roughly three fifths were seen once. CDR1 is SQVTM and CDR2 is ANQGSEA in the germline V gene. This CDR3 region has 14 residues. This receptor was identified in a human donor with alopecia areata. The chain is built from TRBV29-1 and TRBJ2-3; TRBD2 matches at 8 bases. Specimen: CD4+ T cells sorted from blood, collected at week 0. The CDR3 loop is CTSARGVSTDTQYF. The CDR3 DNA sequence: TGCACCTCCGCGCGGGGGGTAAGCACAGATACGCAGTATTTT.